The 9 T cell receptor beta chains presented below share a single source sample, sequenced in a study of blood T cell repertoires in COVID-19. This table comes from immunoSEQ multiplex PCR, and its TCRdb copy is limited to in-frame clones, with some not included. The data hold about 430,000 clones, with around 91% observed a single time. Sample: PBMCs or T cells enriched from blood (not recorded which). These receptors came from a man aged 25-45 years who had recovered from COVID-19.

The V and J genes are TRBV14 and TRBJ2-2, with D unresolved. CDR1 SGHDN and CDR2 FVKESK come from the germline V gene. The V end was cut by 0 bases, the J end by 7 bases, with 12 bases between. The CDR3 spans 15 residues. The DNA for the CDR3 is TGTGCCAGCAGCCAAGACAGGTGGCTACACGGGGAGCTGTTTTTT. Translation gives CASSQDRWLHGELFF.

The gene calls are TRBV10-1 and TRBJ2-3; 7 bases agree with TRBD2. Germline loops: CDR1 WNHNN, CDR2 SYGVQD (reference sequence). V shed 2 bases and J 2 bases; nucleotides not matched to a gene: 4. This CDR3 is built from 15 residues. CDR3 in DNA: TGCGCCAGCAGTGAGAGGCTAGCGGACACAGATACGCAGTATTTT. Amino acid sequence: CASSERLADTDTQYF.

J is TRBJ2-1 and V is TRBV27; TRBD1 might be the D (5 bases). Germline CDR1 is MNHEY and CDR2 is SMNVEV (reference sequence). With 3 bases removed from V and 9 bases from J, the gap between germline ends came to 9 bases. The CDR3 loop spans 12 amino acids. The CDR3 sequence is CASSFLGAEQFF. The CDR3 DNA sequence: TGTGCCAGCAGTTTCCTTGGGGCTGAGCAGTTCTTC.

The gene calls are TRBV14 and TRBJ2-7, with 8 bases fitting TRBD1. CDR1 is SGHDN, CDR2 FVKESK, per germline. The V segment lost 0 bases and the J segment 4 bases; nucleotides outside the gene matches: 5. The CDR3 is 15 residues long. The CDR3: CASSQEGQGAYEQYF. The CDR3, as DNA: TGTGCCAGCAGCCAAGAAGGCCAGGGGGCTTACGAGCAGTACTTC. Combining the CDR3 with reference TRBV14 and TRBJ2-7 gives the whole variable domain EAGVTQFPSHSVIEKGQTVTLRCDPISGHDNLYWYRRVMGKEIKFLLHFVKESKQDESGMPNNRFLAERTGGTYSTLKVQPAELEDSGVYFCASSQEGQGAYEQYFGPGTRLTVT.

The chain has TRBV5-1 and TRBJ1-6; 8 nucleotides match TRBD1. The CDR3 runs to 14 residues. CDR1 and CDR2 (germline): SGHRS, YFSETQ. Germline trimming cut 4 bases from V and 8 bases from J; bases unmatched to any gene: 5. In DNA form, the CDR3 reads TGCGCCAGCAGCACCTCGACAGGGGATTCACCCCTCCACTTT. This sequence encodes CASSTSTGDSPLHF.

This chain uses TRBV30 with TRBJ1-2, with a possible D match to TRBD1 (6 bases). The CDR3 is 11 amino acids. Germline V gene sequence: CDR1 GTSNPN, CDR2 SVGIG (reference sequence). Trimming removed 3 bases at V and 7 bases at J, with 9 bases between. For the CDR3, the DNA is TGTGCCTGGAGGGGGGGGGCTGGCTACACCTTC. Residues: CAWRGGAGYTF.

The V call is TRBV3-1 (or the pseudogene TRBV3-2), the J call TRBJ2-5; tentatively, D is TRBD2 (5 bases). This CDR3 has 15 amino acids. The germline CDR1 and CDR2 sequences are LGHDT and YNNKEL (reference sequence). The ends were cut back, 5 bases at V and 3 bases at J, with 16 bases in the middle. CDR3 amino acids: CASSSHRGSKETQYF. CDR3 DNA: TGTGCCAGCAGCAGTCACCGAGGGAGTAAAGAGACCCAGTACTTC.

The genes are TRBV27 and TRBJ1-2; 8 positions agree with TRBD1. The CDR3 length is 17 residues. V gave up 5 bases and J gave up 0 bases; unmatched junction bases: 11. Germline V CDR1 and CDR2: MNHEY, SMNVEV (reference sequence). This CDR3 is CASSHDPGQVSNYGYTF. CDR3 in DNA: TGTGCCAGCAGTCATGATCCGGGACAGGTTTCTAACTATGGCTACACCTTC.

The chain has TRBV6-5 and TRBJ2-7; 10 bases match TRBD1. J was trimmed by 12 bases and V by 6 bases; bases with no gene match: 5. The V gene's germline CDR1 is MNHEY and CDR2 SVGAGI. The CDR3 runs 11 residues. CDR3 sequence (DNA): TGTGCCAGCAGGAGGGGGGACAGGGGGTACTTC. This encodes CASRRGDRGYF.